The TCR beta chain described here comes from a study of cytomegalovirus exposure and HLA in healthy donors. Concerning this clone: Its antigen is unknown.

The CDR3 totals 15 residues. Germline V gene data show CDR1 as MNHEY and CDR2 as SMNVEV (reference sequence). The junction had 7 bases not matched to a gene; V was cut back by 3 bases and J by 4 bases. Study observations and caveats: V- and J-gene trimming in TCR beta was tied to a missense DCLRE1C variant by an analysis performed later. Some highly shared sequence variants likely arose as a pipeline artifact.

In the PCR, 60 Vbeta and 13 Jbeta primers were used. TCRdb's table, derived via immunoSEQ multiplex PCR, lists solely in-frame clones and lacks some. Here the sample spans about 34,000 clones, around nine tenths being singletons. The J gene is TRBJ2-3, the V gene TRBV27; 7 bases map to TRBD1. The receptor's source is a boy aged 5-17 years in good health and CMV-seronegative. The sequencing sample was made of PBMCs. Here the CDR3 reads CASSLFGQGADTQYF. The CDR3, as DNA: TGTGCCAGCAGTTTGTTTGGGCAGGGGGCAGATACGCAGTATTTT.